The clone carrying this TCR beta chain was found a few times. The sample is drawn from a study of cytomegalovirus exposure and HLA in healthy donors. This CDR3 is 18 amino acids long. Germline trimming cut 2 bases from V and 0 bases from J; bases unmatched to any gene: 12. CDR1 and CDR2 (germline): SGHRS, YFSETQ. This PCR relied on a set of 60 Vbeta primers and 13 Jbeta primers. Profiling relied on immunoSEQ multiplex PCR, and the TCRdb table lists in-frame clones only, not all of them. Seen here are approximately 120,000 clones, around 75% observed once, and the top ten hold less than 5%. Material for sequencing was PBMCs. This receptor was obtained from a man in his 60s in good health and CMV-seropositive. The genes are TRBV5-1 and TRBJ1-1; TRBD1 agrees at 8 bases. Here the CDR3 DNA reads TGCGCCAGCAGCTTTAACGCCCAGGGGGCCGCCTTGAACACTGAAGCTTTCTTT. This translates into CASSFNAQGAALNTEAFF. Complete variable domain (other parts from reference TRBV5-1 and TRBJ1-1): KAGVTQTPRYLIKTRGQQVTLSCSPISGHRSVSWYQQTPGQGLQFLFEYFSETQRNKGNFPGRFSGRQFSNSRSEMNVSTLELGDSALYLCASSFNAQGAALNTEAFFGQGTRLTVV.